This T cell receptor beta chain derives from a study of cytomegalovirus exposure and HLA in healthy donors. Study summary: Among approximately 390 genotyped donors, about 80% fell in the Caucasian-associated ancestry cluster. Points from the study as a whole: According to a later analysis, most TCR beta chains associated with CMV appeared HLA-restricted.

The count of this clone is one. The antigen is undetermined. The PCR made use of 60 Vbeta and 13 Jbeta primers. Original data processing: Later work found 80 million or so unique TCR beta chains, with roughly 11 million shared. Generated by immunoSEQ multiplex PCR, the TCRdb table keeps only in-frame clones and is missing some. V, J and clone size derive from that table, while D and trimming were established from the DNA sequence. This sample has more than 85,000 clones, with less than 85% found just once. This TCR derives from a young man in good health and CMV-seropositive. Specimen: PBMCs.

The DNA of the CDR3 is TGTGCCAGCAGCCCGAGACAGGGGGCCTCTGGAAACACCATATATTTT. This codes for CASSPRQGASGNTIYF. The chain is built from TRBV7-9 and TRBJ1-3; 10 bases agree with TRBD1. With V trimmed by 5 bases and J by 0 bases, 4 bases remained unmatched. CDR3 length: 16 amino acids. The V gene's germline CDR1 is SEHNR and CDR2 FQNEAQ (reference sequence). The full variable domain, with the rest looked up from reference TRBV7-9 and TRBJ1-3, is DTGVSQNPRHKITKRGQNVTFRCDPISEHNRLYWYRQTLGQGPEFLTYFQNEAQLEKSRLLSDRFSAERPKGSFSTLEIQRTEQGDSAMYLCASSPRQGASGNTIYFGEGSWLTVV.